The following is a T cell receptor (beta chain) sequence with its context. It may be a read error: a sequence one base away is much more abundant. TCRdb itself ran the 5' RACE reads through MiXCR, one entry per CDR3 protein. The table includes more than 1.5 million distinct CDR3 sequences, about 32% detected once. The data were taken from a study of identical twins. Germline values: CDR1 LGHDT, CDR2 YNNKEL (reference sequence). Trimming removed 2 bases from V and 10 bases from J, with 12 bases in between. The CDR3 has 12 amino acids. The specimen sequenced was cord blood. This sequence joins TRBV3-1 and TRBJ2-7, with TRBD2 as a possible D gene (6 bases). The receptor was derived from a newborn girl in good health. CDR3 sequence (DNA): TGTGCCAGCAGCCAAATCTGGGAGGCCCAGTACTTC. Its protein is CASSQIWEAQYF.